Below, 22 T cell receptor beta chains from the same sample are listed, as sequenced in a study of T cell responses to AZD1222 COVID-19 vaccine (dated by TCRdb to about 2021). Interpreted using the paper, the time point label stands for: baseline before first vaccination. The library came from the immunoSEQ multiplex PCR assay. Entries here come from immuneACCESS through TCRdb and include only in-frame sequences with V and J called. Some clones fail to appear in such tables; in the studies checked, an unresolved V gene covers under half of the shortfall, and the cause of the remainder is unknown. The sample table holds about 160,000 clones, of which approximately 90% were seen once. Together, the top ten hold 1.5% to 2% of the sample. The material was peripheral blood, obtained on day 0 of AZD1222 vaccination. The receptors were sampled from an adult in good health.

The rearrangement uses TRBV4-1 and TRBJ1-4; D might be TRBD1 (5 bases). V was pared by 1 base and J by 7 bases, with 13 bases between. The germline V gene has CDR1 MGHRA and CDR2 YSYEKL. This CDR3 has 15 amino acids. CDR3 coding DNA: TGCGCCAGCAGCCAAGCCGCACTCGACAGTGAAAAACTGTTTTTT. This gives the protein CASSQAALDSEKLFF.

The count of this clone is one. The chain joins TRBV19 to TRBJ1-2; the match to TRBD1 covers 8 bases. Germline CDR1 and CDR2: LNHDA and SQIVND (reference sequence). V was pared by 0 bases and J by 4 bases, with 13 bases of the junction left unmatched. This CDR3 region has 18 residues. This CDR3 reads CASSIDPFSGTGPYGYTF. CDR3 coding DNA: TGTGCCAGTAGTATAGACCCCTTCTCCGGGACAGGACCCTATGGCTACACCTTC. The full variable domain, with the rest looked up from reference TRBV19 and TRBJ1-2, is DGGITQSPKYLFRKEGQNVTLSCEQNLNHDAMYWYRQDPGQGLRLIYYSQIVNDFQKGDIAEGYSVSREKKESFPLTVTSAQKNPTAFYLCASSIDPFSGTGPYGYTFGSGTRLTVV.

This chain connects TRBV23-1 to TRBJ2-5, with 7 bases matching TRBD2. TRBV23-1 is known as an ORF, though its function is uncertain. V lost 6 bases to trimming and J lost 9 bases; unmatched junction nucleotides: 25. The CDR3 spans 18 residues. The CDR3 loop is CASSLVSWGTKTKRPQYF. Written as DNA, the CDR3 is TGCGCCAGCAGCCTGGTGAGCTGGGGGACTAAGACCAAGAGACCCCAGTACTTC.

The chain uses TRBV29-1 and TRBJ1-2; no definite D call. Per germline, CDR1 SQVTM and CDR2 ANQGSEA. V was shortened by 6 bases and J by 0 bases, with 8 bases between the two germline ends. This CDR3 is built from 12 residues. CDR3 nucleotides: TGCAGCGTCAACCCATCTAACTATGGCTACACCTTC. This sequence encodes CSVNPSNYGYTF.

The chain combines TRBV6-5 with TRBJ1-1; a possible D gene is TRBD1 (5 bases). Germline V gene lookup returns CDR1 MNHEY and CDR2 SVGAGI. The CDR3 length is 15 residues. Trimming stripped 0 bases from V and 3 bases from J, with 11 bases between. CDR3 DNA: TGTGCCAGCAGTTACTCAATCAGGGTACACACTGAAGCTTTCTTT. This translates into CASSYSIRVHTEAFF.

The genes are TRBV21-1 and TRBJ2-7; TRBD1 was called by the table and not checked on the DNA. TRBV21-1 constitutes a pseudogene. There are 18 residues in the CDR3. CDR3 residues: CASSKGVVDGTASYEQYF. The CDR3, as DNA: TGTGCCAGCAGCAAAGGAGTGGTTGATGGGACAGCCTCCTACGAGCAGTACTTC.

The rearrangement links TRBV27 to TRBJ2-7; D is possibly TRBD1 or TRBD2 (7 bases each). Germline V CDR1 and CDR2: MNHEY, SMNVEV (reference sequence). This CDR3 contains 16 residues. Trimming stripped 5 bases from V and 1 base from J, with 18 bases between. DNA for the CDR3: TGTGCCAGCAGTCCATACTACAGGGGAGGGTCCTACGAGCAGTACTTC. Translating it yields CASSPYYRGGSYEQYF.

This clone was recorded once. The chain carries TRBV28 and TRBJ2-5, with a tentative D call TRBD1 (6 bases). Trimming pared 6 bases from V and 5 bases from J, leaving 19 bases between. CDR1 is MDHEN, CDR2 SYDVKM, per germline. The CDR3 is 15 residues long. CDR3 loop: CASSSRDMGFETQYF. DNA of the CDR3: TGTGCCAGCAGCTCTCGGGACATGGGCTTCGAGACCCAGTACTTC.

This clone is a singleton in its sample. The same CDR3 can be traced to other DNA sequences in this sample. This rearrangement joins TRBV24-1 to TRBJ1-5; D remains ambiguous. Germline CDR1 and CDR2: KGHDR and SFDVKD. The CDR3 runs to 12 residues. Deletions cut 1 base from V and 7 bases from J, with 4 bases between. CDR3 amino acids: CATSDFGQPQHF. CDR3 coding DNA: TGTGCCACCAGTGATTTTGGACAGCCCCAGCATTTT.

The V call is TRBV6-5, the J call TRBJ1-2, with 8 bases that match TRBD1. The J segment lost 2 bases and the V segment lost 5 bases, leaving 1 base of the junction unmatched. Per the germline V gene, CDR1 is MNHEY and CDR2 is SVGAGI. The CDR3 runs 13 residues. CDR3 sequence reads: CASSRTGNYGYTF. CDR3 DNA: TGTGCCAGCAGTCGGACAGGGAACTATGGCTACACCTTC.

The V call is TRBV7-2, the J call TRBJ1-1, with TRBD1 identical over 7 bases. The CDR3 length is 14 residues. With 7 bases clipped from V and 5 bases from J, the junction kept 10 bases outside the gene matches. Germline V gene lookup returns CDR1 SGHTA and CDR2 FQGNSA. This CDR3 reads CASILRQGGTEAFF. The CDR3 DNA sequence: TGTGCCAGCATCCTAAGGCAGGGGGGGACTGAAGCTTTCTTT.

CDR3 sequence reads: CASSPQGRGDGNQPQHF. The DNA of the CDR3 is TGTGCCAGCAGTCCACAGGGCCGGGGTGATGGCAATCAGCCCCAGCATTTT. This rearrangement joins TRBV27 to TRBJ1-5, with D possibly TRBD1 on 6 matching bases. V shed 5 bases and J shed 2 bases, with 19 bases lying between them. CDR1 and CDR2 from the germline V gene are MNHEY and SMNVEV (reference sequence). The CDR3 has 17 amino acids.

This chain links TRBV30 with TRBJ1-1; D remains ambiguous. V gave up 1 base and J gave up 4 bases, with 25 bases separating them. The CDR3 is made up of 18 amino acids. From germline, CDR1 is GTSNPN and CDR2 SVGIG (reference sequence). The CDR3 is CAWSALGNPSPRTTEAFF. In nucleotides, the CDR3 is TGTGCCTGGAGTGCCCTGGGGAACCCCTCTCCCAGGACCACTGAAGCTTTCTTT.

The CDR3 sequence is CASSQITGARGANVLTF. The CDR3 DNA is TGTGCCAGTAGTCAAATCACAGGGGCGAGAGGGGCCAACGTCCTGACTTTC. The chain joins TRBV19 to TRBJ2-6; 7 bases line up with TRBD1. The CDR3 sequence is 17 residues long. The V gene end was trimmed by 5 bases and the J gene end by 4 bases; junction bases not matched to a gene: 11. CDR1 and CDR2 from the germline V gene are LNHDA and SQIVND (reference sequence).

The CDR3 DNA follows: TGCAGCGTTGATCCCATCACGAACTACGAGCAGTACTTC. This codes for CSVDPITNYEQYF. This chain uses TRBV29-1 with TRBJ2-7; D unclear. The CDR3 extends over 13 amino acids. Trimming took 3 bases from V and 3 from J, leaving 12 bases between them. Germline V gene data show CDR1 as SQVTM and CDR2 as ANQGSEA.

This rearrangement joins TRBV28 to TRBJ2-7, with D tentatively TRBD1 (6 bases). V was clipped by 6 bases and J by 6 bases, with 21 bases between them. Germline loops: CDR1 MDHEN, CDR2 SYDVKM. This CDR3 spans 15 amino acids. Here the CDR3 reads CASSRDENRVGEQYF. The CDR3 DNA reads TGTGCCAGCAGCCGGGACGAGAACAGGGTAGGCGAGCAGTACTTC.

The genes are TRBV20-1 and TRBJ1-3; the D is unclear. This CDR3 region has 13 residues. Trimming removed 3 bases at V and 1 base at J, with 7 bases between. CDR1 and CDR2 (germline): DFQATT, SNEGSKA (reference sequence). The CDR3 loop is CSASLGSGNTIYF. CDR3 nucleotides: TGCAGTGCTAGTTTGGGTTCTGGAAACACCATATATTTT.

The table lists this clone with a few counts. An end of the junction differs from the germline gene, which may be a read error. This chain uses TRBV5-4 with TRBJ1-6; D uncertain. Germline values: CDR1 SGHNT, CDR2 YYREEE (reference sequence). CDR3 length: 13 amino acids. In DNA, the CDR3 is TGTGCCGGACGCGAAGTCTATGATTCACCCCTCCACTTT. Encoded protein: CAGREVYDSPLHF. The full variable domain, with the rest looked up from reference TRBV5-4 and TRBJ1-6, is ETGVTQSPTHLIKTRGQQVTLRCSSQSGHNTVSWYQQALGQGPQFIFQYYREEENGRGNFPPRFSGLQFPNYSSELNVNALELDDSALYLCAGREVYDSPLHFGNGTRLTVT.

CDR3 bases: TGTGCCAGCAGCTTAGGGGCCCTAAATCAGCCCCAGCATTTT. It specifies CASSLGALNQPQHF. The chain is built from TRBV11-1 and TRBJ1-5; D is ambiguous. Germline V gene lookup returns CDR1 SGHAT and CDR2 FQDESV (reference sequence). The CDR3 covers 14 residues. V was shortened by 1 base and J by 4 bases, with 8 bases between the two germline ends.

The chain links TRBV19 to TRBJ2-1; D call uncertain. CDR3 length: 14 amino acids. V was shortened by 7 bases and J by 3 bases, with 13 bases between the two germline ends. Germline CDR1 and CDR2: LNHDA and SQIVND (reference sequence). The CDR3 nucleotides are TGTGCCAGTAATACTCGTCCCGGCTACAATGAGCAGTTCTTC. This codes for CASNTRPGYNEQFF.

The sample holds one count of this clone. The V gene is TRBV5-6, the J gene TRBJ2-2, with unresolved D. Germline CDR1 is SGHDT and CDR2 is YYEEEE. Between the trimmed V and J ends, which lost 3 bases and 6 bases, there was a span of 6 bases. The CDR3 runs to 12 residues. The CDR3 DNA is TGTGCCAGCAGCTCCGTGGCCGGGGAGCTGTTTTTT. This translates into CASSSVAGELFF.

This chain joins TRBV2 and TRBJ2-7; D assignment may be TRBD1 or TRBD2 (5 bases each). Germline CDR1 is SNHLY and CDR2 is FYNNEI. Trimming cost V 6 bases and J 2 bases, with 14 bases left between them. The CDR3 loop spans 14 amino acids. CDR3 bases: TGTGCCAGCAGGGACATTCTAGCTACCTACGAGCAGTACTTC. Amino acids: CASRDILATYEQYF.